The source of this T cell receptor (beta chain) is a study of Tregs in tolerant kidney transplant recipients (dated by TCRdb to about 2019). Regarding the complete study: Before combined kidney and bone marrow transplantation, this study identified donor-specific regulatory T cells using TCRbeta sequencing and then followed those same cells after transplant.

Via the germline V gene, CDR1 is SGHAT and CDR2 FQNNGV. V loses 8 bases, J loses 2 bases, and the germline ends lie 12 bases apart. The CDR3 runs 13 residues from the cysteine to the phenylalanine. Only the CDR3 bases that were read are kept: 30 of them, in frame from base 1. Related donors were used in the transplants with nonmyeloablative bone marrow transplantation, and mixed chimerism was transient in the human trials. Unstimulated Tregs (CD4+CD25+CD127-), CD4+ non-Tregs (CD4+CD25-), CD4 and CD8 cells were FACS-sorted from thawed PBMCs. The patients were a few recipients of combined kidney and bone marrow transplants from the ITN036ST trial, and samples were available only from these trial subjects. Healthy control blood was processed to PBMCs with a Ficoll density gradient and then cryopreserved, whereas patient PBMCs were collected both before and after transplant. Here is what the overall study found, with its caveats: For some patients the PCR primers changed over time, which made it impossible to compare the samples from those patients at the nucleotide level. The study was constrained by small patient numbers, and validation of the findings is required in larger populations and under other immunosuppression protocols. Biological reproducibility was not examined directly, but technical replication error appeared to be minimal. Expanding Tregs with activated donor B cells appeared to identify the most biologically relevant and donor-specific TCRbeta repertoire. Donor-specific Treg expansion exceeded global Treg expansion in tolerant patients, suggesting antigen-driven rather than nonspecific expansion.

For TCRbeta CDR3 sequencing, genomic DNA from the sorted cells was extracted using the QIAGEN DNeasy Blood and Tissue Kit. High-throughput TCRbeta CDR3 sequencing, which included PCR amplification with bias correction and internal controls, was done commercially through immunoSEQ. Turning to the authors' computational methods: A unique productive TCRbeta sequence was defined by the CDR3 nucleotide sequence when primers matched, and otherwise by the CDR3 amino acid sequence together with the Vbeta and Jbeta genes. To correct for sorting error, sequences found in more than one sorted population at a frequency ratio of 2:1 or less were discarded, and the remaining shared sequences were assigned to the population with the higher frequency. Sequences were defined as donor-reactive when expanded at least 5-fold in CFSE-low cells versus unstimulated cells and present at a frequency of at least 0.01% in CFSE-low cells. Jensen-Shannon divergence calculated on the top 100 TCRbeta sequences ranked by frequency was used to measure repertoire divergence. For any sample with multiple sequencing runs, sorting error was corrected in each run separately before the runs were pooled. The table was pulled from immuneACCESS by TCRdb, which kept in-frame rearrangements only. Such tables lose some clones; where checked, under half of the loss comes from unresolved V genes, and the rest has no known cause. V and J calls plus clone size are reproduced from that table; the DNA served to infer D and trimming. The table for this sample lists around 30,000 clones. The ten largest clones add up to roughly 2% of the sample.

In the case of this clone: This receptor's antigen is unknown. The CDR3 is cut off 3 residues early in the read; its end comes from the germline J gene.

This specimen consisted of CD4+ T cells from blood (PBMCs), obtained 24 months after the transplant. The chain is encoded by TRBV11-2 joined to TRBJ2-5, with TRBD2 as a weak D call on 6 bases. The source of this sequence is a human patient who received a combined kidney and bone marrow transplant. The graft donor may be the source of some T cells after a transplant. The CDR3 loop reads CASLQGGQETQYF. The DNA read from the CDR3 is TGTGCCAGCCTGCAGGGAGGACAAGAGACC.